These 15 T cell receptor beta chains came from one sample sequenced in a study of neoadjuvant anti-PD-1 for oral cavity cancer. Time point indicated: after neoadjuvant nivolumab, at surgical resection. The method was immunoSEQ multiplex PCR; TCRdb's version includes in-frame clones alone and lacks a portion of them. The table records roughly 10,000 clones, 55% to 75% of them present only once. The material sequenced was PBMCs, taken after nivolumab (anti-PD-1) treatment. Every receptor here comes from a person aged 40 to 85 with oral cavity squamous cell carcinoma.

Here the CDR3 DNA reads TGTGCCAGAAAACGGGACACCAACACTAACTATGGCTACACCTTC. Its translation: CARKRDTNTNYGYTF. The J gene is TRBJ1-2, the V gene TRBV19; D is possibly TRBD1 (6 bases). The CDR3 consists of 15 residues. Germline V gives CDR1 LNHDA, CDR2 SQIVND (reference sequence). The germline V and J ends were trimmed by 9 bases and 0 bases, with 17 bases remaining between them.

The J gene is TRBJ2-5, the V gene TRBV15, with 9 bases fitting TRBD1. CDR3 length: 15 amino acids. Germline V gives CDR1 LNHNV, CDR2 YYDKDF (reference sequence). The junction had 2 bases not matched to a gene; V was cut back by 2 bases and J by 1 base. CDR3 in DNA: TGTGCCACCAGCAGACGACAGGGGGGCCAAGAGACCCAGTACTTC. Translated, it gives CATSRRQGGQETQYF.

The DNA of the CDR3 is TGTGCCAGCAGCTTTTCACCATCCGCTGGAAACACCATATATTTT. It codes for CASSFSPSAGNTIYF. The chain recombines TRBV11-2 with TRBJ1-3; D not certain. This CDR3 is built from 15 residues. The germline gives CDR1 SGHAT, CDR2 FQNNGV. With 3 bases removed from V and 2 bases from J, the gap between germline ends came to 11 bases.

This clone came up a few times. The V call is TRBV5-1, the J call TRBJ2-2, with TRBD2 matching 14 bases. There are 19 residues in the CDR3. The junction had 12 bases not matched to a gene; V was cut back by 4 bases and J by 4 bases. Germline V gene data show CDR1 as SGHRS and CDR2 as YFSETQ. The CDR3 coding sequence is TGCGCCAGCAGCACAACCGCGGGACTAGCGGGAGCGGTCACCGGGGAGCTGTTTTTT. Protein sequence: CASSTTAGLAGAVTGELFF.

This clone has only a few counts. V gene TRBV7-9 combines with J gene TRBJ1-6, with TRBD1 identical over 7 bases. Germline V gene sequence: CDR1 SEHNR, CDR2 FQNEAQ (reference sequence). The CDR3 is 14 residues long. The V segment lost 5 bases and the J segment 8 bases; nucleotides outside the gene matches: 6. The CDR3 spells CASSPRDSYSPLHF. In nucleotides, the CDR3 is TGTGCCAGCAGCCCGAGGGACAGCTATTCACCCCTCCACTTT.

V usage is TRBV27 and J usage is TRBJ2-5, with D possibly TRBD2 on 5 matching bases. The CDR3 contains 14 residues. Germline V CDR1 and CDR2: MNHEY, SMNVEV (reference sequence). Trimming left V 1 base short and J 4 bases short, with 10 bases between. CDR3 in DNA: TGTGCCAGCAGTTTATGGGGAGAAGGAGAGACCCAGTACTTC. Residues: CASSLWGEGETQYF.

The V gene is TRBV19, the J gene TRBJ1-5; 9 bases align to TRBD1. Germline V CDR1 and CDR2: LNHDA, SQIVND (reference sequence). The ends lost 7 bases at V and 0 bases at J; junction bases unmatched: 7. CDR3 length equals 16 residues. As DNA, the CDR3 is TGTGCCAGTAAGCCGGACAGGGGATATAGCAATCAGCCCCAGCATTTT. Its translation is CASKPDRGYSNQPQHF. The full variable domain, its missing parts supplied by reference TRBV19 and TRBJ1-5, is DGGITQSPKYLFRKEGQNVTLSCEQNLNHDAMYWYRQDPGQGLRLIYYSQIVNDFQKGDIAEGYSVSREKKESFPLTVTSAQKNPTAFYLCASKPDRGYSNQPQHFGDGTRLSIL.

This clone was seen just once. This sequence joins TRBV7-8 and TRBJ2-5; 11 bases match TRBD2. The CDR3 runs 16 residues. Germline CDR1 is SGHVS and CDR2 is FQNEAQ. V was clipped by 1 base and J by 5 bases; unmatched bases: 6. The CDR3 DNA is TGTGCCAGCAGCTTAGTTACTAGCGGGAGTGGGGAGACCCAGTACTTC. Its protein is CASSLVTSGSGETQYF.

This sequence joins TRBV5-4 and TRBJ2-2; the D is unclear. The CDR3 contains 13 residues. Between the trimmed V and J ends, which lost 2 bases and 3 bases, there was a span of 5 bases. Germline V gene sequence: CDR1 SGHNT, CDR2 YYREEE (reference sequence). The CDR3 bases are TGTGCCAGCAGCTTAGGTGACACCGGGGAGCTGTTTTTT. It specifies CASSLGDTGELFF.

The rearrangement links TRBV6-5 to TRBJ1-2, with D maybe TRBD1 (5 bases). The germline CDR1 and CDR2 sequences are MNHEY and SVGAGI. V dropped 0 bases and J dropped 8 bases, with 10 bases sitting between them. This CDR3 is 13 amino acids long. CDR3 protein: CASSYSPGYGYTF. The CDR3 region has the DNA TGTGCCAGCAGTTACTCGCCAGGGTACGGCTACACCTTC.

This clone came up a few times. CDR3 amino acids: CASSPRQEHTGELFF. The CDR3 region has the DNA TGTGCCAGCTCACCAAGGCAGGAGCACACCGGGGAGCTGTTTTTT. The chain joins TRBV18 to TRBJ2-2; D uncertain. This CDR3 comprises 15 residues. The V and J ends lost 2 bases and 3 bases respectively, with 10 bases between them. Germline CDR1 KGHSH, CDR2 LQKENI.

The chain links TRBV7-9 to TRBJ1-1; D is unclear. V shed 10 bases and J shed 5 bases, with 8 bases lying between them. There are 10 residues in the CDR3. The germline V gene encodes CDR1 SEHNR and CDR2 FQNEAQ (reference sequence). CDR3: CATRKTEAFF. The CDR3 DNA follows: TGTGCCACCCGGAAGACTGAAGCTTTCTTT.

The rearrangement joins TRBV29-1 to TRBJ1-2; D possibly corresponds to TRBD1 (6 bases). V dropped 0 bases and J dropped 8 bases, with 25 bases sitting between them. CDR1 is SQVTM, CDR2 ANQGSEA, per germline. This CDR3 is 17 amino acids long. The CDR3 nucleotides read TGCAGCGTTGAAGATCGACGTGGTGGCAGGGGAAGACGCGGCTACACCTTC. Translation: CSVEDRRGGRGRRGYTF.

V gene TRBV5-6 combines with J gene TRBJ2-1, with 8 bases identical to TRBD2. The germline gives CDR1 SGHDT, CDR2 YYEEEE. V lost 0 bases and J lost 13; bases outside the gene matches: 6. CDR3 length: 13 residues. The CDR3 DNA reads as TGTGCCAGCAGCTTGGAAGCGGGAGATTCCCAGTTCTTC. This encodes CASSLEAGDSQFF.

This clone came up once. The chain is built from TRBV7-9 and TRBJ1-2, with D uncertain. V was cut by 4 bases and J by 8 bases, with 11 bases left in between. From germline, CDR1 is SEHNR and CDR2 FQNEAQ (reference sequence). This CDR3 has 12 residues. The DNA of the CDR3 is TGTGCCAGCAGCTGGGCCCCGGGAGGCTACACCTTC. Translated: CASSWAPGGYTF.